This T cell receptor beta chain was recorded in a study of T cells after yellow fever vaccination. Whole-study context: Low-cell-number fractions underwent preparation using SMART-Seq v4 Ultra Low Input. Study conclusions and caveats: In FACS-sorted repertoires, abundant clonotypes from the bulk population could appear as contaminants. Booster samples showed a return of most primary-vaccination clones (roughly 96% CD4, about 88% CD8).

The study made its TCR cDNA through 5'RACE template switching. That step introduced a universal primer site along with UMIs. TCRdb ran MiXCR on the 5' RACE reads and lists one entry per CDR3 protein. The sample contains some 63,000 distinct CDR3 sequences, 7.4% of which appear only once. Ten or more counts support this clonotype. The antigen is unknown. This TCR was recovered from a man aged 25 to 40 who received the YFV17D yellow fever vaccine. Sequenced here: CD8+ T cells sorted from PBMCs, sampled 15 days after the yellow fever booster vaccination.

The CDR3 is CATSSGTSASNEQFF. As DNA, the CDR3 is TGTGCCACCAGTAGTGGGACTAGCGCTTCCAATGAGCAGTTCTTC. The chain uses TRBV15 and TRBJ2-1; 10 positions agree with TRBD2. Germline V gene data show CDR1 as LNHNV and CDR2 as YYDKDF (reference sequence). V was pared by 6 bases and J by 6 bases, with 8 bases of the junction left unmatched. This CDR3 comprises 15 residues.